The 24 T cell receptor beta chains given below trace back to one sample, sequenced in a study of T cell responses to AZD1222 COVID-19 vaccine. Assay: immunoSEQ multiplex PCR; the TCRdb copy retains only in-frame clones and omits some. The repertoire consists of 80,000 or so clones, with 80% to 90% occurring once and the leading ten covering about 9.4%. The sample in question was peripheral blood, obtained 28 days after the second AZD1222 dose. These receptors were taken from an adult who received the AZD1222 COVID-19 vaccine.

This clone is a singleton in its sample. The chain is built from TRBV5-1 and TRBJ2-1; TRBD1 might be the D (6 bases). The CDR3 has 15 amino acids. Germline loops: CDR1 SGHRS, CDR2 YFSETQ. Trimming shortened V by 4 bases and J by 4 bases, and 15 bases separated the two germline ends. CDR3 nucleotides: TGCGCCAGCAGCGAGAATACTAGGGGGTACAATGAGCAGTTCTTC. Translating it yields CASSENTRGYNEQFF.

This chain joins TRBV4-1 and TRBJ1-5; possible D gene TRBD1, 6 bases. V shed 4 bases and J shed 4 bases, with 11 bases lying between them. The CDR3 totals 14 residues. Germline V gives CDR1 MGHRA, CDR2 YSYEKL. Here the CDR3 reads CASSLGQTNQPQHF. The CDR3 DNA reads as TGCGCCAGCAGCCTAGGACAGACTAATCAGCCCCAGCATTTT.

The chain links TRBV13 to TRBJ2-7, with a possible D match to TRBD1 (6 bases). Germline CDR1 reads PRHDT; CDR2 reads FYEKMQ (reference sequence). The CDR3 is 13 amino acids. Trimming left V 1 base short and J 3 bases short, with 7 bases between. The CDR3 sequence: CASSLEDSYEQYF. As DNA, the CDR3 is TGTGCCAGCAGCTTAGAGGACAGCTACGAGCAGTACTTC.

CDR3 sequence (DNA): TGTGCCAGCAGCGTAGGAGAGGGGACCTACGAGCAGTACTTC. Its protein product is CASSVGEGTYEQYF. This chain links TRBV9 with TRBJ2-7; D may correspond to TRBD1 or TRBD2 (5 bases each). The CDR3 loop spans 14 amino acids. Trimming left V 0 bases short and J 2 bases short, with 9 bases between. Per the germline V gene, CDR1 is SGDLS and CDR2 is YYNGEE.

CDR3: CASRKGTSGGAYEQFF. The DNA of the CDR3 is TGTGCCAGCAGGAAGGGAACTAGCGGGGGGGCCTATGAGCAGTTCTTC. The J gene is TRBJ2-1, the V gene TRBV2; 13 nucleotides agree with TRBD2. CDR1 SNHLY and CDR2 FYNNEI come from the germline V gene. The junction had 10 bases not matched to a gene; V was cut back by 6 bases and J by 8 bases. This CDR3 comprises 16 residues. Filled out from reference TRBV2 and TRBJ2-1, the complete variable domain reads EPEVTQTPSHQVTQMGQEVILRCVPISNHLYFYWYRQILGQKVEFLVSFYNNEISEKSEIFDDQFSVERPDGSNFTLKIRSTKLEDSAMYFCASRKGTSGGAYEQFFGPGTRLTVL.

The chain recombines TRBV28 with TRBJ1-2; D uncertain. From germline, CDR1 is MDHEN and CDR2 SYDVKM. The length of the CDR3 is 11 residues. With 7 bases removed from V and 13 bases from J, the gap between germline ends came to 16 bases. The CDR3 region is CASNNLLGPTF. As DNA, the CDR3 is TGTGCCAGCAACAATCTTCTCGGGCCCACCTTC.

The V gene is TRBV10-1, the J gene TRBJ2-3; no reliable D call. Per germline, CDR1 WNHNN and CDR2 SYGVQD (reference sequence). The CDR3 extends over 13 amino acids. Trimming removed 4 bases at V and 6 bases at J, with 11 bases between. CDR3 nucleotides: TGCGCCAGCAGTGCGGACCCCGGGGATACGCAGTATTTT. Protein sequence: CASSADPGDTQYF.

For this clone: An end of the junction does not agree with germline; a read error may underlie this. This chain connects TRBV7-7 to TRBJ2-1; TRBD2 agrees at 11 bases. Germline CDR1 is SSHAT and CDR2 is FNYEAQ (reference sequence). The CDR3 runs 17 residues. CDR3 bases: TGTGCTAGCAGCCCTAGACCAGGGACTAGCGGAGACAATGAGCAGTTCTTC. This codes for CASSPRPGTSGDNEQFF.

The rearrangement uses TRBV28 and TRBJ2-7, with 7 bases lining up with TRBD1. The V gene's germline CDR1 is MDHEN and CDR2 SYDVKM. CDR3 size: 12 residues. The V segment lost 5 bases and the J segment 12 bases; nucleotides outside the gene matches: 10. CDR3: CASSRDSLRWYF. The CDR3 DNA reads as TGTGCCAGCAGTAGGGACAGCCTAAGGTGGTACTTC.

The CDR3: CASSTAESNEKLFF. The CDR3 DNA follows: TGTGCCAGTAGTACAGCAGAGAGTAATGAAAAACTGTTTTTT. This chain connects TRBV19 to TRBJ1-4; unclear D gene. Germline CDR1 reads LNHDA; CDR2 reads SQIVND (reference sequence). The V gene lost 4 bases and the J gene lost 4 bases, with 10 bases spanning the gap. The CDR3 totals 14 residues.

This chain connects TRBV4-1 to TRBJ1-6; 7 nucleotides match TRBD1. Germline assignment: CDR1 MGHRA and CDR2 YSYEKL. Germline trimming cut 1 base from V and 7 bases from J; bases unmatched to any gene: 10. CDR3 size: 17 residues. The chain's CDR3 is CASSQVRAGGKNSPLHF. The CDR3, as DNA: TGCGCCAGCAGCCAAGTTCGGGCAGGGGGAAAGAATTCACCCCTCCACTTT.

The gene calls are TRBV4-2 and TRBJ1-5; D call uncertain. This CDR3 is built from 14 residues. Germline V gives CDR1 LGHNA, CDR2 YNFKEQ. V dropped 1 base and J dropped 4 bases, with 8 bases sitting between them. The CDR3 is CASSQVSANQPQHF. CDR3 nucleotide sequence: TGTGCCAGCAGCCAAGTTTCGGCTAATCAGCCCCAGCATTTT.

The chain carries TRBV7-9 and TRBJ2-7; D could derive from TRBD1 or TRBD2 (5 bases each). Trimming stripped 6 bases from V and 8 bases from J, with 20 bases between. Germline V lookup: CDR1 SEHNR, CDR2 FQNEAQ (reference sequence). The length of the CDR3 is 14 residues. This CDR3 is CASSSGTGGAKQYF. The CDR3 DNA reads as TGTGCCAGCAGTTCCGGGACCGGAGGCGCCAAGCAGTACTTC. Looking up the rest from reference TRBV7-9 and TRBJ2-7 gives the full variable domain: DTGVSQNPRHKITKRGQNVTFRCDPISEHNRLYWYRQTLGQGPEFLTYFQNEAQLEKSRLLSDRFSAERPKGSFSTLEIQRTEQGDSAMYLCASSSGTGGAKQYFGPGTRLTVT.

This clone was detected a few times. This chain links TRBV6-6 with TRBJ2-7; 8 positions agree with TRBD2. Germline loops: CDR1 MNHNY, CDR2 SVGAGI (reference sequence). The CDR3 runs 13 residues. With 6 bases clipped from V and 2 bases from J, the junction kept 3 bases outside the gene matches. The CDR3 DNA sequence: TGTGCCAGCAGGGGACTAGGTCCCTACGAGCAGTACTTC. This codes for CASRGLGPYEQYF.

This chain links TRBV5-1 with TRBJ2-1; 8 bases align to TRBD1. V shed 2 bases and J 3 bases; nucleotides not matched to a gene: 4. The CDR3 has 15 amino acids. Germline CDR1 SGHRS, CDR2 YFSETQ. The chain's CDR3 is CASSFGTGDYNEQFF. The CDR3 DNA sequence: TGCGCCAGCAGCTTCGGGACAGGAGACTACAATGAGCAGTTCTTC. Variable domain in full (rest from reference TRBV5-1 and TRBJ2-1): KAGVTQTPRYLIKTRGQQVTLSCSPISGHRSVSWYQQTPGQGLQFLFEYFSETQRNKGNFPGRFSGRQFSNSRSEMNVSTLELGDSALYLCASSFGTGDYNEQFFGPGTRLTVL.

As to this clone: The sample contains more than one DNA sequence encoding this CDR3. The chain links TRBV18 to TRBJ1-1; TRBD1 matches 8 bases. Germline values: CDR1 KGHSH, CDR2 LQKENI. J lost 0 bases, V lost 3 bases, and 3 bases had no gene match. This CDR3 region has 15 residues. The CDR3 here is CASSPGQDMNTEAFF. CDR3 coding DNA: TGTGCCAGCTCACCGGGACAGGACATGAACACTGAAGCTTTCTTT.

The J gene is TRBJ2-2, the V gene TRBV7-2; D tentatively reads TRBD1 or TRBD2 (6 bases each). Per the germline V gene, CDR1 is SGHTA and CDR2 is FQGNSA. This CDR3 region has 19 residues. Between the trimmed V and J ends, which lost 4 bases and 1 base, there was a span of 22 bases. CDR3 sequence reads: CASSSRVVGRGQNTGELFF. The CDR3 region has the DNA TGTGCCAGCAGCTCCCGCGTTGTCGGTCGGGGGCAGAACACCGGGGAGCTGTTTTTT.

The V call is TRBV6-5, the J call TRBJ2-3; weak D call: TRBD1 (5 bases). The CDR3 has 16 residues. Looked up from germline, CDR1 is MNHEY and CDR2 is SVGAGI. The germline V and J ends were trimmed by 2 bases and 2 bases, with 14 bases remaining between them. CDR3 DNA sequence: TGTGCCAGCAGTTACAACGGCAGGGCAAACACAGATACGCAGTATTTT. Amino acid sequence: CASSYNGRANTDTQYF.

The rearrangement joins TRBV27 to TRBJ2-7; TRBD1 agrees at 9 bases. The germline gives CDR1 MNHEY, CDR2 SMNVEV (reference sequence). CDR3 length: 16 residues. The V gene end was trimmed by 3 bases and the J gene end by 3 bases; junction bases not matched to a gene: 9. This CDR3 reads CASSFFPGTGSYEQYF. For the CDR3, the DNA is TGTGCCAGCAGTTTTTTTCCGGGGACAGGGAGCTACGAGCAGTACTTC.

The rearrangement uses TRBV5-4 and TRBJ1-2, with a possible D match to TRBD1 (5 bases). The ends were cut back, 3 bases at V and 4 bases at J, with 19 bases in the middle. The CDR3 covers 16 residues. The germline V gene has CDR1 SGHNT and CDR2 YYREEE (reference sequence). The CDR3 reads CASSSGIEGTVYGYTF. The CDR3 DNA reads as TGTGCCAGCAGCTCTGGGATAGAGGGGACGGTCTATGGCTACACCTTC.

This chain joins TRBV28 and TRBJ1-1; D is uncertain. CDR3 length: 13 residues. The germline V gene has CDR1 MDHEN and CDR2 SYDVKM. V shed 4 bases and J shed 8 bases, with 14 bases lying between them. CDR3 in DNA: TGTGCCAGCAGTTCGGGAAGAAAACCCGAAGCTTTCTTT. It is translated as CASSSGRKPEAFF.

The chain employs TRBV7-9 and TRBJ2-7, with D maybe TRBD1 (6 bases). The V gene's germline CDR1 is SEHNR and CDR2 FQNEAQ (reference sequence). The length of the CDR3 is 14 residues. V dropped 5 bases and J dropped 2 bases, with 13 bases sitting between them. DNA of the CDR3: TGTGCCAGCAGCCGTTACAGGGACCCCTACGAGCAGTACTTC. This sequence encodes CASSRYRDPYEQYF.

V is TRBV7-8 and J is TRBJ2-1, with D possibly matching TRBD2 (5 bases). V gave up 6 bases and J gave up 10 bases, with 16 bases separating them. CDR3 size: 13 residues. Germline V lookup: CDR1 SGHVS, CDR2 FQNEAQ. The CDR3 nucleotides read TGTGCCAGCAGACGCGCGGGTGGTCGGGAGCAGTTCTTC. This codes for CASRRAGGREQFF.

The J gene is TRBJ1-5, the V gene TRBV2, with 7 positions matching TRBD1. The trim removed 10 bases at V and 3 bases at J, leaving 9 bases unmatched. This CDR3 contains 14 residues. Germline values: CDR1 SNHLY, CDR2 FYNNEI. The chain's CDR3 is CATRQGQSNQPQHF. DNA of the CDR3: TGTGCCACCCGCCAGGGACAGTCCAATCAGCCCCAGCATTTT. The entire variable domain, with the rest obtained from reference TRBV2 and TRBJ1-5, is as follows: EPEVTQTPSHQVTQMGQEVILRCVPISNHLYFYWYRQILGQKVEFLVSFYNNEISEKSEIFDDQFSVERPDGSNFTLKIRSTKLEDSAMYFCATRQGQSNQPQHFGDGTRLSIL.